This TCR beta chain was found in a study of T cell clusters in autoimmune cytopenias. TRB amplification used approximately 250 ng of peripheral blood genomic DNA. The V gene's germline CDR1 is SGHNT and CDR2 YYREEE (reference sequence). The CDR3 sequence is 13 residues long. TRB rearrangements were amplified by touch-down multiplex PCR with mixed TRB-A/B primers. TCRdb reprocessed the multiplex PCR reads, keeping one entry per CDR3 protein, no DNA. The sample is made up of about 4,000 distinct CDR3 sequences, and the top ten hold 15% to 20% of it. The TCR was taken from a human donor with an autoimmune cytopenia or autoimmune hepatitis (not recorded which). V and J are TRBV5-4 and TRBJ1-2. Sequenced input: peripheral blood. The CDR3 reads CASSWTANYGYTF.